This T cell receptor beta chain originates from a study of blood T cell repertoires in COVID-19 (dated by TCRdb to 2020 to 2022). Study-wide context: Samples covering the acute and convalescent phases of COVID-19 were provided by collaborators in the United States, Italy and Spain. The material from the prospective study consisted of cDNA or gDNA derived from T cells, B-cell-depleted T cells, or PBMCs. Samples came from the ongoing ImmuneRACE study (first 160 participants) plus 1,254 subjects from 6 global collaborators. The repertoires were released in a freely available public database meant as a resource for research on the immune response to SARS-CoV-2. Where available, HLA class I and class II types were taken from metadata supplied by the sample provider and were not determined by assay-based typing. Subjects who had been exposed to COVID-19, were actively infected with it, or had recovered from it provided the deeply sampled blood TCRbeta repertoires that made up the dataset. The sample metadata nearly always contained a de-identified subject ID, COVID-19 status, age in years and sex.

The paper as a whole reports these results and caveats: How much clinical and demographic metadata was included differed by source and by participant, and the metadata was provided uncurated.

TCRbeta CDR3 regions were amplified from genomic DNA using the immunoSEQ Assay, a bias-controlled multiplex PCR. In the source study's methods: The number of nucleated cells in each sample was estimated by amplification of reference gene primers within the assay. To quantify the absolute abundance of each unique TCRbeta CDR3 rearrangement, sequence reads were collapsed and filtered. For each sample, productive Simpson clonality was calculated as the square root of Simpson's diversity index over productive rearrangements. The immuneACCESS repertoire file appears here via TCRdb, limited to in-frame rearrangements. These files lack a portion of the clones; in checked studies, under half of the deficit traces to unresolved V genes, and the cause of the others is not known. V and J calls and clone size come straight from that table; D and trimming were deduced from the DNA. The sample profile shows 380,000 or so clones; roughly 90% of them were found once. Of the sample, roughly 2% is held by the ten largest clones.

On this clone: Its antigen remains undetermined. No much larger clonotype is one base removed from it; base qualities were not supplied.

From the germline V gene (reference sequence), CDR1 is MNHEY and CDR2 is SMNVEV. The CDR3 covers 13 residues, taking in both the cysteine and the phenylalanine. The read is trimmed to its CDR3 DNA, 39 bases read in frame from base 1. The junction shows trimming of 3 bases on V and 8 bases on J, and the gene matches do not reach 4 bases of it. Enrolling through a virtual design, the prospective study's participants ranged in age from roughly 18 to 89 years and lived across 20 to 25 United States geographic areas. In the prospective study, participants were assigned to cohorts based on the clinical history participants reported in a screening survey and a study questionnaire. In the prospective study, whole blood, serum and a nasopharyngeal or oropharyngeal swab were collected from each participant by mobile phlebotomists. Participants in the prospective study had the option to provide additional blood draws and questionnaires over a roughly 2-month period. Before DNA extraction, prospective study blood samples were shipped either frozen or at room temperature.

The sequencing input was PBMCs or T cells enriched from blood (not recorded which). This chain joins TRBV27 to TRBJ2-1; 7 central nucleotides agree with TRBD2. This clonotype originated in a woman aged 40 to 50 with acute COVID-19. The CDR3 sequence is CASSFGTIHEQFF. The DNA sequence is as follows: TGTGCCAGCAGTTTCGGGACTATCCATGAGCAGTTCTTC.